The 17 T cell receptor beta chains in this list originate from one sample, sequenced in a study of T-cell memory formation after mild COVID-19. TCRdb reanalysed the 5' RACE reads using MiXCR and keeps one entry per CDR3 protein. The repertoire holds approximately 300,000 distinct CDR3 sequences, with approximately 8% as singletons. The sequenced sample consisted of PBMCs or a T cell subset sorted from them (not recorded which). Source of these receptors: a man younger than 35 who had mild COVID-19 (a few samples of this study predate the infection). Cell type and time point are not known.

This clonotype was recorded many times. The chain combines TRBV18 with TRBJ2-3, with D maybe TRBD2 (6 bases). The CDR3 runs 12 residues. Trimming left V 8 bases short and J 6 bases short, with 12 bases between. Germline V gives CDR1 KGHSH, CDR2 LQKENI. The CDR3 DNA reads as TGTGCCAGCAGTCCCCGGGGGGATACGCAGTATTTT. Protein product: CASSPRGDTQYF.

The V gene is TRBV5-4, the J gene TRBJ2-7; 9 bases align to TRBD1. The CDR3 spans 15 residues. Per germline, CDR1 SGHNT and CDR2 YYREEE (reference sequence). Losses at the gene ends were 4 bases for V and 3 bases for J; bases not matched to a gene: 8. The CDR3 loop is CASSLTGTGFYEQYF. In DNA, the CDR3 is TGTGCCAGCAGCCTAACCGGGACAGGGTTCTACGAGCAGTACTTC.

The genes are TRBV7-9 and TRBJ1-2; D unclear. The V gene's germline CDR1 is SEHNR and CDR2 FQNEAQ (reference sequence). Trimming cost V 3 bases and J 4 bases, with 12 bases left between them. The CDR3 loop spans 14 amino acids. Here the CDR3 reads CASSFQNSVYGYTF. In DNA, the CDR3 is TGTGCCAGCAGCTTTCAAAACAGCGTCTATGGCTACACCTTC.

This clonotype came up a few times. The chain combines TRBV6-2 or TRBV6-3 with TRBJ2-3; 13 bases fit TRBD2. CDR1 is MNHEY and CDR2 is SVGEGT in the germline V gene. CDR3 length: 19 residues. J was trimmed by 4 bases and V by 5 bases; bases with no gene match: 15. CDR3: CASSAREAGTSGEPDTQYF. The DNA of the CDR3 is TGTGCCAGCAGTGCCAGGGAGGCCGGGACTAGCGGGGAGCCAGATACGCAGTATTTT.

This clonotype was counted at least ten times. Here the CDR3 reads CASSSTGGVTGELFF. For the CDR3, the DNA is TGTGCCAGCAGTTCCACGGGGGGGGTCACCGGGGAGCTGTTTTTT. The genes are TRBV6-6 and TRBJ2-2, with 8 bases matching TRBD2. V lost 4 bases to trimming and J lost 4 bases; unmatched junction nucleotides: 5. Per germline, CDR1 MNHNY and CDR2 SVGAGI (reference sequence). CDR3 length equals 15 residues.

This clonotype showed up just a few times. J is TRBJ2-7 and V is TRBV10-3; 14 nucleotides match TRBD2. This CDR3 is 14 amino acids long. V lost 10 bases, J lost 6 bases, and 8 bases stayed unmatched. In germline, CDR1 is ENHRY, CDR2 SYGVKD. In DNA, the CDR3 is TGTGCCACCGCGACTAGCGGGGGGGCATCCGAGCAGTACGTC. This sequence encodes CATATSGGASEQYV.

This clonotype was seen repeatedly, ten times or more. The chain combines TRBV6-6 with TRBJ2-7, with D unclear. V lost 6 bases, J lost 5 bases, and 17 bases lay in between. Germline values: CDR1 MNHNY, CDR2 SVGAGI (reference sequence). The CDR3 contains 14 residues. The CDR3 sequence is CASSSSGFGNEQYF. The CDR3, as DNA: TGTGCCAGCAGCTCGTCCGGGTTTGGGAACGAGCAGTACTTC.

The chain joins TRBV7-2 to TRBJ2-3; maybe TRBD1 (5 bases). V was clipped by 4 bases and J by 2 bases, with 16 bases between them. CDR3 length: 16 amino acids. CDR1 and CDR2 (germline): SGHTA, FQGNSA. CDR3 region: CASSYYVGPYTDTQYF. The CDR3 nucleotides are TGTGCCAGCAGCTACTACGTGGGGCCCTACACAGATACGCAGTATTTT.

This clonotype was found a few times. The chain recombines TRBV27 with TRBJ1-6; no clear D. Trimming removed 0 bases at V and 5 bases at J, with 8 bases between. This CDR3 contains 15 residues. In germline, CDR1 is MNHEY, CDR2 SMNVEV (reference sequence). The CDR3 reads CASSLSVKHNSPLHF. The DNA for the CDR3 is TGTGCCAGCAGTTTATCCGTAAAGCATAATTCACCCCTCCACTTT.

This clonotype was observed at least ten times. CDR3 nucleotide sequence: TGTGCCAGCAGCACAGGGTCCGGGTATCAGCCCCAGCATTTT. Protein sequence: CASSTGSGYQPQHF. This chain links TRBV12-3 or TRBV12-4 with TRBJ1-5; D may be TRBD1 (6 bases). CDR3 size: 14 residues. Trimming left V 6 bases short and J 5 bases short, with 14 bases between.

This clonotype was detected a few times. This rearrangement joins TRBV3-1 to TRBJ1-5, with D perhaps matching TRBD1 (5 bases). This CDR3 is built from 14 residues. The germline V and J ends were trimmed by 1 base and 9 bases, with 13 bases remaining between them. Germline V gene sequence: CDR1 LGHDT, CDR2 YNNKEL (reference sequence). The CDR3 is CASSQGGGGGPQHF. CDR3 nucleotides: TGTGCCAGCAGCCAAGGAGGCGGGGGTGGGCCCCAGCATTTT.

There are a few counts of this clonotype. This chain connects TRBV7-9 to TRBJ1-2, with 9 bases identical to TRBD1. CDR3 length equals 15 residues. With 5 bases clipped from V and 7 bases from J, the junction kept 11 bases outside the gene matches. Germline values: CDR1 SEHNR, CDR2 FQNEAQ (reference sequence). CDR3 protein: CASSPTGGPLGGYTF. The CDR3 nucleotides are TGTGCCAGCAGCCCGACAGGGGGTCCTCTCGGTGGCTACACCTTC.

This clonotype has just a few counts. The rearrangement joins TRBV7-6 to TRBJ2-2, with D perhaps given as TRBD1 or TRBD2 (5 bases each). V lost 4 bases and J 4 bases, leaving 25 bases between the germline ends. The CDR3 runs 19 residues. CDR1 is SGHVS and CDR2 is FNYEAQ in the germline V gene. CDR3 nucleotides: TGTGCCAGCAGCTCTGTGGGGGTAAAGGCACCACGTGCCACCGGGGAGCTGTTTTTT. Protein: CASSSVGVKAPRATGELFF.

The CDR3 loop is CASSASRRHYGYTF. Here the CDR3 DNA reads TGTGCCAGCAGTGCTTCCCGGAGGCACTATGGCTACACCTTC. The rearrangement uses TRBV6-5 and TRBJ1-2; D unresolved. The CDR3 sequence is 14 residues long. Trimming cost V 5 bases and J 3 bases, with 13 bases left between them. In germline, CDR1 is MNHEY, CDR2 SVGAGI.

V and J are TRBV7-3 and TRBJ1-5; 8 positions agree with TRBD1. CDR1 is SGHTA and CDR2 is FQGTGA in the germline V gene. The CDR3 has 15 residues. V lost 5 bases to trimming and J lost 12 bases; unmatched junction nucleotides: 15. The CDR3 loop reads CASSQGTGRLHLQHF. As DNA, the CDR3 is TGTGCCAGCAGCCAAGGGACAGGCCGGCTCCATCTCCAGCATTTT.

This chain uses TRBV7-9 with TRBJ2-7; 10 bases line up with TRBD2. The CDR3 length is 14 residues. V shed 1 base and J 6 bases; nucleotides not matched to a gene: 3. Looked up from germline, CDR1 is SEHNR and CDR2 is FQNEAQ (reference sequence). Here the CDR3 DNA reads TGTGCCAGCAGCTTAGTGGGACTAGCGACCGAGCAGTACTTC. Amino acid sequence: CASSLVGLATEQYF. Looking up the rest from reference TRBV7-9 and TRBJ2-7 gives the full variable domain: DTGVSQNPRHKITKRGQNVTFRCDPISEHNRLYWYRQTLGQGPEFLTYFQNEAQLEKSRLLSDRFSAERPKGSFSTLEIQRTEQGDSAMYLCASSLVGLATEQYFGPGTRLTVT.

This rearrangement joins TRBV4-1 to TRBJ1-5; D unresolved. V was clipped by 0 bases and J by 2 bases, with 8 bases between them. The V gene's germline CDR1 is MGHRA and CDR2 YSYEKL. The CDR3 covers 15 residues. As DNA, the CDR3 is TGCGCCAGCAGCCAAGATGGCGAGGGCAATCAGCCCCAGCATTTT. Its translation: CASSQDGEGNQPQHF.